This T cell receptor (beta chain) comes out of a study of blood T cell repertoires in COVID-19. The CDR3 contains 10 residues. From germline, CDR1 is SGHTA and CDR2 FQGNSA. Source study methods: Nucleated cell number was recorded as an estimate derived from reference gene primer amplification. TCRdb keeps only in-frame clones here, not all; method: immunoSEQ multiplex PCR. From that table come the V and J calls and clone size; the DNA was used to work out D and trimming. The sample includes 120,000 to 150,000 clones, under 90% of them seen just once. The V gene is TRBV7-2, the J gene TRBJ2-6, with D unclear. Material: peripheral blood. The sequence was collected from a woman older than 75 in a cohort sampled during active or convalescent COVID-19. CDR3 sequence (DNA): TGTTATTCTGGGGCCAACGTCCTGACTTTC. Translation: CYSGANVLTF.